This passage covers 15 T cell receptor beta chains from one sample sequenced in a study of memory CD4+ T cells and cytomegalovirus serostatus. Single viable CD3+CD4+CD8-CD45RO+ cells were sorted as the memory CD4+ T cells. Clones were read by immunoSEQ multiplex PCR, and TCRdb kept only the in-frame ones, dropping some. Of some 52,000 clones listed, 65% to 80% are singletons. The specimen was memory CD4+ T cells from blood. Receptors were obtained from an adult in good health and CMV-seropositive.

This clone was seen once. The chain links TRBV7-6 to TRBJ1-2, with no clear D. Per the germline V gene, CDR1 is SGHVS and CDR2 is FNYEAQ. The CDR3 extends over 13 amino acids. The V end lost 0 bases, the J end lost 4 bases, and 6 bases lay between the germline ends. The CDR3 protein is CASSLAQIYGYTF. The CDR3 DNA follows: TGTGCCAGCAGCTTAGCTCAAATCTATGGCTACACCTTC. Supplemented by reference TRBV7-6 and TRBJ1-2, the full variable domain reads GAGVSQSPRYKVTKRGQDVALRCDPISGHVSLYWYRQALGQGPEFLTYFNYEAQQDKSGLPNDRFSAERPEGSISTLTIQRTEQRDSAMYRCASSLAQIYGYTFGSGTRLTVV.

J is TRBJ2-7 and V is TRBV5-4, with TRBD2 as a possible D gene (5 bases). Trimming stripped 6 bases from V and 5 bases from J, with 15 bases between. The CDR3 consists of 13 residues. Germline CDR1 reads SGHNT; CDR2 reads YYREEE (reference sequence). CDR3 protein: CASTKQRAHEQYF. The CDR3 nucleotides are TGTGCCAGCACCAAACAGAGGGCCCACGAGCAGTACTTC. The whole variable domain, remainder taken from reference TRBV5-4 and TRBJ2-7, is ETGVTQSPTHLIKTRGQQVTLRCSSQSGHNTVSWYQQALGQGPQFIFQYYREEENGRGNFPPRFSGLQFPNYSSELNVNALELDDSALYLCASTKQRAHEQYFGPGTRLTVT.

This clone was detected only once. CDR3 region: CASSSPKNYGYTF. The CDR3 nucleotides read TGTGCCAGCAGCTCGCCCAAGAACTATGGCTACACCTTC. The chain uses TRBV7-2 and TRBJ1-2; the D is unclear. Germline V CDR1 and CDR2: SGHTA, FQGNSA. The ends were cut back, 4 bases at V and 2 bases at J, with 8 bases in the middle. This CDR3 comprises 13 residues.

V gene TRBV7-8 combines with J gene TRBJ2-5, with 8 nucleotides matching TRBD1. The V and J ends lost 4 bases and 2 bases, in that order; junction bases with no gene match: 6. Germline loops: CDR1 SGHVS, CDR2 FQNEAQ. This CDR3 comprises 15 residues. The DNA of the CDR3 is TGTGCCAGCAGCTCCCGGACAGGGCAGCAAGAGACCCAGTACTTC. Translated, it gives CASSSRTGQQETQYF.

V usage is TRBV9 and J usage is TRBJ2-7; TRBD2 is a possible D gene (5 bases). This CDR3 has 13 residues. The germline V and J ends were trimmed by 0 bases and 5 bases, with 9 bases remaining between them. Germline V lookup: CDR1 SGDLS, CDR2 YYNGEE. The CDR3 DNA is TGTGCCAGCAGCGTAGATTTCGGGGACGAGCAGTACTTC. It yields the protein CASSVDFGDEQYF.

The chain couples TRBV18 to TRBJ1-1, with 8 bases lining up with TRBD1. From germline, CDR1 is KGHSH and CDR2 LQKENI. CDR3 length: 14 amino acids. After removal of 2 bases from V and 6 bases from J, the junction contained 5 bases not matched to a gene. The CDR3 protein is CASSPETGVAEAFF. In DNA, the CDR3 is TGTGCCAGCTCACCAGAGACAGGGGTCGCTGAAGCTTTCTTT.

This sequence joins TRBV7-9 and TRBJ2-6; 7 nucleotides agree with TRBD1. This CDR3 is built from 18 residues. Germline loops: CDR1 SEHNR, CDR2 FQNEAQ (reference sequence). V shed 2 bases and J 0 bases; nucleotides not matched to a gene: 7. The chain's CDR3 is CASSLLGQTSSGANVLTF. The CDR3 DNA sequence: TGTGCCAGCAGCTTATTGGGACAGACCAGCTCTGGGGCCAACGTCCTGACTTTC.

The V and J genes are TRBV5-1 and TRBJ1-3, with 7 bases identical to TRBD1. V shed 5 bases and J 3 bases; nucleotides not matched to a gene: 5. CDR3 length equals 14 residues. In germline, CDR1 is SGHRS, CDR2 YFSETQ. The CDR3 DNA sequence: TGCGCCAGCAGACCCACAGGGGTTGGAAACACCATATATTTT. This gives the protein CASRPTGVGNTIYF.

This chain uses TRBV16 with TRBJ1-3; D gene unclear. Trimming cost V 8 bases and J 0 bases, with 20 bases left between them. Germline assignment: CDR1 KGHSY and CDR2 FQNENV. The CDR3 covers 17 residues. Written as DNA, the CDR3 is TGTGCCAGCCGCCGGGAGGCGGGGTCCTACTCTGGAAACACCATATATTTT. This sequence encodes CASRREAGSYSGNTIYF.

The rearrangement joins TRBV27 to TRBJ2-7; D might be TRBD1 (6 bases). This CDR3 region has 13 residues. V lost 6 bases, J lost 6 bases, and 15 bases lay in between. CDR1 MNHEY and CDR2 SMNVEV come from the germline V gene (reference sequence). CDR3 region: CASRSGTRGEQYF. CDR3 coding DNA: TGTGCCAGCAGGTCCGGGACAAGGGGCGAGCAGTACTTC.

The chain carries TRBV9 and TRBJ1-1, with D unresolved. This CDR3 comprises 14 residues. Between the trimmed V and J ends, which lost 4 bases and 0 bases, there was a span of 10 bases. CDR1 SGDLS and CDR2 YYNGEE come from the germline V gene. DNA of the CDR3: TGTGCCAGCAGCTCGGGCCTAATGAACACTGAAGCTTTCTTT. Translated: CASSSGLMNTEAFF.

The chain joins TRBV19 to TRBJ2-4; 11 bases agree with TRBD2. The ends lost 4 bases at V and 1 base at J; junction bases unmatched: 15. Germline V lookup: CDR1 LNHDA, CDR2 SQIVND (reference sequence). The CDR3 has 20 residues. The CDR3 here is CASSTSRLAGTQGAKNIQYF. DNA for the CDR3: TGTGCCAGTAGTACCTCTAGACTAGCGGGAACGCAGGGGGCCAAAAACATTCAGTACTTC. Supplemented by reference TRBV19 and TRBJ2-4, the full variable domain reads DGGITQSPKYLFRKEGQNVTLSCEQNLNHDAMYWYRQDPGQGLRLIYYSQIVNDFQKGDIAEGYSVSREKKESFPLTVTSAQKNPTAFYLCASSTSRLAGTQGAKNIQYFGAGTRLSVL.

The chain carries TRBV30 and TRBJ1-1; tentative D call: TRBD1 (6 bases). Trimming shortened V by 5 bases and J by 0 bases, and 13 bases separated the two germline ends. This CDR3 is built from 14 residues. Germline V gene data show CDR1 as GTSNPN and CDR2 as SVGIG (reference sequence). CDR3: CAWYRGRVNTEAFF. DNA of the CDR3: TGTGCCTGGTATAGGGGGAGGGTGAACACTGAAGCTTTCTTT. Drawing the rest from reference TRBV30 and TRBJ1-1, the complete variable domain is SQTIHQWPATLVQPVGSPLSLECTVEGTSNPNLYWYRQAAGRGLQLLFYSVGIGQISSEVPQNLSASRPQDRQFILSSKKLLLSDSGFYLCAWYRGRVNTEAFFGQGTRLTVV.

The chain couples TRBV28 to TRBJ2-1, with D possibly being TRBD2 (7 bases). CDR1 MDHEN and CDR2 SYDVKM come from the germline V gene. The CDR3 spans 17 residues. Trimming removed 7 bases at V and 0 bases at J, with 19 bases between. The CDR3 protein is CASTSGGRISSYNEQFF. The CDR3 nucleotides are TGTGCCAGCACCTCCGGGGGGCGGATAAGCTCCTACAATGAGCAGTTCTTC.

Worth noting for this clone: Other DNA sequences in this sample translate to the same CDR3. This chain connects TRBV7-2 to TRBJ1-1; possibly TRBD1 for D (6 bases). The CDR3 extends over 15 amino acids. The V end was cut by 1 base, the J end by 2 bases, with 11 bases between. Germline V CDR1 and CDR2: SGHTA, FQGNSA. CDR3 sequence (DNA): TGTGCCAGCAGCTTAGGAGACAGGCGTAACACTGAAGCTTTCTTT. Encoded protein: CASSLGDRRNTEAFF.